The sequence of this TCR beta chain was determined in a study of shared clonotypes between healthy human individuals (dated by TCRdb to 2019 to 2021). General notes on the study: The cohort included three men and a couple of women between 18 and 49 years of age. For each donor, CD4 naive and CD4 memory were each given three plates, CD8 naive was given two plates, and CD8 memory was given one plate. Leukapheresis yielded between about 0.85 and 10 billion PBMCs per donor. To increase sequencing depth and limit assay-specific biases, TCR repertoire library preparation and sequencing were carried out by different laboratories using diverse techniques. Blood TCR repertoires of roughly 5 healthy adults were deeply sequenced to estimate repertoire size and the extent of clonotype sharing between individuals. Overall study results and their limits: Across four donors, around 5% of naive CD4, roughly 3.8% of naive CD8, under 2.5% of memory CD4, and 0.3% to 0.45% of memory CD8 clonotypes were shared. Sampling was limited to blood, and TCR repertoires in tissue likely differ from TCR repertoires in blood. Incomplete sequencing was indicated by rarefaction of sorted-subset datasets, despite the large sequencing depth. Higher generation probabilities were observed for clonotypes shared by all four sorted-subset donors than for non-shared clonotypes. Pairwise subsampling indicated that sequencing depth was expected to affect the degree of clonotype sharing among donors. Estimated clonotype richness was generally larger for naive than for memory subsets. Because the study included only a small number of donors, the genetic and exposure-history diversity represented was limited.

The donors were healthy, HIV-negative adults who had no recently reported acute infections or vaccinations. Every donor was a Caucasian adult living in Nashville, Tennessee, USA. CD4+ T cells were enriched by magnetic negative selection, after which naive cells were positively selected on CD45RA and the negative fraction was taken as the memory subset. Blood was collected by leukapheresis, and PBMCs were isolated by Ficoll-Histopaque density gradient centrifugation and then cryopreserved in liquid nitrogen vapor phase. Analytical flow cytometry was used to check the purity and quantity of each magnetically sorted T cell population. From each sorted fraction, genomic DNA was isolated and quantified by UV absorbance on a Nanodrop 2000c. TCR CDR3 regions were amplified from genomic DNA by multiplex PCR using the deep immunoSEQ assay. Extracted genomic DNA from each cell subset was spread evenly across all wells of several immunoSEQ 96-well plates, with each plate serving as a replicate. For sorted subsets, each replicate PCR was loaded with 200 ng genomic DNA, equivalent to 25,000 to 35,000 T cell genomes. Purified libraries were measured with a Qubit 3.0 fluorometer, size-checked on a Bioanalyzer 2100, and measured again with the KAPA Library Quantification kit. Every immunoSEQ 96-well plate was sequenced on a dedicated single-read 150-cycle Illumina NextSeq 550 flow cell. As for how the authors treated the data: Because the immunoSEQ output included only junctional sequences and no quality scores, the filtering could not be the same as the filtering used for full-length reads. To assign V/J genes and CDR3, sequences were annotated using PyIR, a Python wrapper for IgBLAST v1.9, with IMGT germline references. Any read was removed if the V/J assignment was weak (E-value above 1e-6), the CDR3 was missing, or the read contained stop codons, out-of-frame junctions, or ambiguous translated residues. A V3J clonotype was defined by an identical inferred V gene, J gene, and CDR3 amino acid sequence. The percentage overlap between two repertoires was calculated by dividing the number of shared unique clonotypes by the size of the smaller repertoire. Richness of each repertoire was evaluated using RTK rarefaction, the Chao1 estimator, and Recon v2.1 estimates of unobserved clonotypes. Generation probabilities were computed with OLGA for all TCRbeta clonotypes obtained by the gDNA method from several donors. The immuneACCESS repertoire file appears here via TCRdb, limited to in-frame rearrangements. These files lack a portion of the clones; in checked studies, under half of the deficit traces to unresolved V genes, and the cause of the others is not known. That table supplies the V and J calls and clone size; D and trimming were determined from the DNA. The sample records some 1,100,000 clones, about 80% of which are singletons. The leading ten clones occupy approximately 0.5% of the sample.

The CDR3, cysteine through phenylalanine, is 16 amino acids long. Only CDR3 DNA is held: 48 bases, read in frame from base 1. The CDR1 and CDR2 encoded by the germline V gene are SGHRS and YFSETQ. Unmatched junction bases come to 9, with V trimmed by 4 bases and J by 0 bases. With respect to this clone: The antigen it binds to is not known. Nothing much larger sits one base from this clone, and base qualities are not available.

The rearranged segments are TRBV5-1 and TRBJ1-1, and 7 junction bases match TRBD1. Sequencing input: memory CD4+ T cells from PBMCs. The intended sense of this specimen's cell subset or site label: CD45RA-negative fraction. This receptor was obtained from a young man in good health. Some clones in this sample may be carry-over from other donors' samples. The CDR3 reads CASSAGTVTMNTEAFF. The DNA sequence is as follows: TGCGCCAGCAGCGCCGGGACAGTTACCATGAACACTGAAGCTTTCTTT.